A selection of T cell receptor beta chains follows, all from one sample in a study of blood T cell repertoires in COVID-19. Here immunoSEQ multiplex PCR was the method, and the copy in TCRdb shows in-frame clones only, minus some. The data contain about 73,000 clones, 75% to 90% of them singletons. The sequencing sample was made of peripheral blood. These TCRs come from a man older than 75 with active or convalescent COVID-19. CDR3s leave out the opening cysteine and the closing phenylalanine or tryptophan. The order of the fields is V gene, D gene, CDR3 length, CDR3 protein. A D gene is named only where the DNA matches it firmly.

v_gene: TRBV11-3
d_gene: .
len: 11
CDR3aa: ASSLRGADTQY

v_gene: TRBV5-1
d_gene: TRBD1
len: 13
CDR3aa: ASSWTGQNTGELF

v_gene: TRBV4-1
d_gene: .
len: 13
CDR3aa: ASRNTERLNTEAF

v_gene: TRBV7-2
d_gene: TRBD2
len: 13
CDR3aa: ASSLRTSGTGTQY

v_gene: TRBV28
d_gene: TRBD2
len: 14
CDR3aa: ASSLFSGRAWETQY

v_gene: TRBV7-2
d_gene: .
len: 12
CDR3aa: ASSPGTTNTEAF

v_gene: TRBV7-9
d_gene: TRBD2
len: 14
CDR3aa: ASSFGLAGVMETQY

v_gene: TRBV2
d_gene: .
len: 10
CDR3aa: ASRVGVGELF

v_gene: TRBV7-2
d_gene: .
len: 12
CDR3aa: ASSPDSRNSPLH

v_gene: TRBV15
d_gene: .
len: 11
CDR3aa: ATSVPGETEAF

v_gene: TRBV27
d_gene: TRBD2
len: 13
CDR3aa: ASSLSGGTYNEQF

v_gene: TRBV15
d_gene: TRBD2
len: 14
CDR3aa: ATSRLAGEVADEQF

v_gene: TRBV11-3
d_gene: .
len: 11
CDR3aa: ASRKTGTNEQF

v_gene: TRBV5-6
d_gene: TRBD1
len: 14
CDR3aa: ASSPDRAYQHTEAF

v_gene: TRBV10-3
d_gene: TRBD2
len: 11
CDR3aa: AIGAGVYNEQF

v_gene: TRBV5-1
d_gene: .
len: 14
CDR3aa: ASSPGVTGMAGELF

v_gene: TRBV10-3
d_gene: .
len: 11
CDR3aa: AISERENYGYT

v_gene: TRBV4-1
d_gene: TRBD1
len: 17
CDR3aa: ASSQRLVGQERGLEKLF

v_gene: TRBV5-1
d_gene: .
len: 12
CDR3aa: ASSWDSPQETQY

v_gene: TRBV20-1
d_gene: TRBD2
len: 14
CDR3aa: SASLPSGRSTDTQY

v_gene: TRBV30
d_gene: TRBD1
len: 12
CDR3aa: AWSVDYRGKKLF

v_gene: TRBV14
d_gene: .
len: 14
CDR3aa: ASSQGGTTFTDTQY

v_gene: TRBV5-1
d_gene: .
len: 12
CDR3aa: ASSPIGQNYEQY

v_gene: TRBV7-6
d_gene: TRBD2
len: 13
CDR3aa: ASSLAGGAYNEQF

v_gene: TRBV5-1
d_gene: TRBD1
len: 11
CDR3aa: ASSPQGAGEAF

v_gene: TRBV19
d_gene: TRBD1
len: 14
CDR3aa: ASSRDPGQGYNEQF

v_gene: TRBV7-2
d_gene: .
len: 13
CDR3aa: ASSLLQGVNSPLH

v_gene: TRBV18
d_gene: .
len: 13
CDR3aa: ASSRRQGNYNEQF

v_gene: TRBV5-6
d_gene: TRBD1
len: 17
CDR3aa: ASSFNPRTGRRGRYEQY

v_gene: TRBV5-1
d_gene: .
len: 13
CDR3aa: ASSRDGQNTDTQY

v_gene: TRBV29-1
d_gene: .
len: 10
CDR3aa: SAGDGSYEQY

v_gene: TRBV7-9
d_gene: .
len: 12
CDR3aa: ASSLAAGNYGYT

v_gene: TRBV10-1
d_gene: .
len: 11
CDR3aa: ASSESSGSPLH

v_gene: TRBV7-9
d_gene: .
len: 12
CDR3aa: ASSRDRTVAEAF

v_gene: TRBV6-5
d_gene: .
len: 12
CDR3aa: ASSYSARGEKLF

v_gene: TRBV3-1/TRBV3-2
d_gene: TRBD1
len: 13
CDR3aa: ASSPTGGGSYGYT

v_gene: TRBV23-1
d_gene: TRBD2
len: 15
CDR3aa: ASNPKDSPSGKYEQY

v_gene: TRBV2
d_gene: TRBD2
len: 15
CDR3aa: ASSKRGTSGRVDTQY

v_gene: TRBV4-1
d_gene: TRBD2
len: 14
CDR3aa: ASSQGLAGGTDTQY

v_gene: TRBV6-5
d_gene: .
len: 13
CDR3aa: ASTGQFNSNQPQH

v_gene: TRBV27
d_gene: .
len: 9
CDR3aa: ASSHYNEQF

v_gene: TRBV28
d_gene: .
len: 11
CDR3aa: ASSLQGSYEQY

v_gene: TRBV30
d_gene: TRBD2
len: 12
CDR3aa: AWTESGLARKQF

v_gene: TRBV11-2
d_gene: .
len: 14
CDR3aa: ASSPRGITSTDTQY

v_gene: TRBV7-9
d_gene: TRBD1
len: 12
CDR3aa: ASSWGQPNTEAF

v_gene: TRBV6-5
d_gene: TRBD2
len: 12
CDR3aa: ASRKSGASYEQY